This T cell receptor (beta chain) was sequenced during a study of post-analysis software for immune sequencing data. Study in general: Multiple sclerosis in the patients followed relapsing-remitting, secondary progressive and progressive-relapsing courses.

CDR3 length: 14 residues. With 5 bases removed from V and 4 bases from J, the gap between germline ends came to 15 bases. Study outcomes and limitations: A handful of TRBV segments were more frequent in patients than controls; TRBV5-6, TRBV5-1 and TRBV20-1 belonged to this group. Multiple sclerosis patients had significantly lower normalized Chao1 diversity than controls. Strong co-clustering by F measure was evident for samples that had been prepared in the same batch.

Libraries were made from TCR beta cDNA, and they carried unique molecular identifiers. Each sample of roughly 0.9 to 10 million input T cells yielded about 500,000 cDNA molecules, so each molecule approximated one T cell. A single record per CDR3 protein comes from TCRdb applying MiXCR to the PCR reads. The sample includes around 180,000 distinct CDR3 sequences, roughly 30% of them seen just once. A word on this clonotype: Antigen specificity is unknown.

The sequencing sample was made of blood. The sequence came from a girl between 5 and 17 years old with multiple sclerosis. The V and J genes are TRBV12-3 or TRBV12-4 and TRBJ2-7, with D maybe TRBD1 (6 bases). CDR3 in amino acids: CASSPQGIPYEQYF. The CDR3 DNA reads TGTGCCAGCAGTCCACAGGGTATCCCTTACGAGCAGTACTTC.